The 30 T cell receptor beta chains below all came from one sample that was sequenced in a study of OX40 agonist ivuxolimab in advanced cancers. Here immunoSEQ multiplex PCR was the method, and the copy in TCRdb shows in-frame clones only, minus some. The table has over 100,000 clones, about 92% seen once. The specimen was CD4+ or CD8+ T cells sorted from blood, collected in a trial of the OX40 agonist ivuxolimab. Every receptor here comes from an adult with an advanced solid tumor such as melanoma, head and neck, liver or kidney cancer.

This chain links TRBV2 with TRBJ2-3, with a tentative D call TRBD2 (6 bases). Trimming took 5 bases from V and 0 from J, leaving 24 bases between them. Germline CDR1 reads SNHLY; CDR2 reads FYNNEI. The CDR3 has 19 residues. In nucleotides, the CDR3 is TGTGCCAGCAGTTCAGACCTACGACTAGTTCGGGGAAGCACAGATACGCAGTATTTT. Residues: CASSSDLRLVRGSTDTQYF.

In DNA, the CDR3 is TGTGCCATCAGTGAGTCTTTCCAAGGTACGAGCAATCAGCCCCAGCATTTT. Translating gives CAISESFQGTSNQPQHF. The V and J genes are TRBV10-3 and TRBJ1-5; D remains ambiguous. V was pared by 0 bases and J by 1 base, with 13 bases between. The CDR3 sequence is 17 residues long. Germline assignment: CDR1 ENHRY and CDR2 SYGVKD.

The J gene is TRBJ2-7, the V gene TRBV7-2; weak D call: TRBD2 (5 bases). Between the trimmed V and J ends, which lost 6 bases and 7 bases, there was a span of 16 bases. In germline, CDR1 is SGHTA, CDR2 FQGNSA. The CDR3 consists of 13 residues. In DNA, the CDR3 is TGTGCCAGCAGACCCCGGTTGGGGAGAGAGCAGTACTTC. This codes for CASRPRLGREQYF.

This clone was detected only once. The V call is TRBV5-5, the J call TRBJ2-5, with TRBD1 matching over 8 bases. Germline CDR1 is SGHKS and CDR2 is YYEKEE (reference sequence). The CDR3 is 16 residues long. J gave up 4 bases and V 4 bases, and 12 bases lay outside the gene matches. This CDR3 reads CASSIGTTGASETQYF. In DNA form, the CDR3 reads TGTGCCAGCAGCATAGGTACGACAGGGGCATCAGAGACCCAGTACTTC.

V usage is TRBV7-2 and J usage is TRBJ2-7; 10 nucleotides agree with TRBD1. The CDR3 runs to 15 residues. J gave up 3 bases and V 4 bases, and 6 bases lay outside the gene matches. Germline V gives CDR1 SGHTA, CDR2 FQGNSA. CDR3 sequence: CASSSNRDRGYEQYF. For the CDR3, the DNA is TGTGCCAGCAGCTCGAACCGGGACAGGGGCTACGAGCAGTACTTC.

This chain connects TRBV19 to TRBJ1-3; D not resolved. Germline CDR1 is LNHDA and CDR2 is SQIVND (reference sequence). Trimming cost V 4 bases and J 0 bases, with 7 bases left between them. The CDR3 length is 14 residues. CDR3 in amino acids: CASSRRDSGNTIYF. CDR3 in DNA: TGTGCCAGTAGTAGGAGGGACTCTGGAAACACCATATATTTT.

This sequence joins TRBV4-3 and TRBJ2-2; TRBD2 agrees at 11 bases. V lost 0 bases and J lost 4; bases outside the gene matches: 7. Germline V lookup: CDR1 LGHNA, CDR2 YSLEER. This CDR3 is built from 18 residues. CDR3 sequence: CASSQDLAGGSGTGELFF. CDR3 nucleotide sequence: TGCGCCAGCAGCCAAGATCTAGCGGGAGGCTCCGGCACCGGGGAGCTGTTTTTT.

Only one count was recorded for this clone. The rearrangement links TRBV4-3 to TRBJ1-1; maybe TRBD1 (5 bases). The CDR3 contains 14 residues. The V end was cut by 0 bases, the J end by 11 bases, with 16 bases between. CDR1 and CDR2 from the germline V gene are LGHNA and YSLEER. For the CDR3, the DNA is TGCGCCAGCAGCCAAGACCCTCAGGGAGGTACGGCTTTCTTT. This encodes CASSQDPQGGTAFF.

V gene TRBV16 combines with J gene TRBJ2-7, with D perhaps TRBD2 (5 bases). V lost 2 bases to trimming and J lost 0 bases, with 8 bases between them. Germline V gene lookup returns CDR1 KGHSY and CDR2 FQNENV. The CDR3 has 14 amino acids. CDR3 sequence: CASSQEGSSYEQYF. The CDR3 DNA follows: TGTGCCAGCAGCCAAGAGGGCAGCTCCTACGAGCAGTACTTC. Drawing the rest from reference TRBV16 and TRBJ2-7, the complete variable domain is GEEVAQTPKHLVRGEGQKAKLYCAPIKGHSYVFWYQQVLKNEFKFLISFQNENVFDETGMPKERFSAKCLPNSPCSLEIQATKLEDSAVYFCASSQEGSSYEQYFGPGTRLTVT.

The CDR3 here is CASSPVPGQGNYGYTF. The DNA of the CDR3 is TGTGCCAGCAGCCCCGTCCCGGGACAGGGGAACTATGGCTACACCTTC. This chain connects TRBV5-4 to TRBJ1-2, with 10 bases aligning to TRBD1. Germline V CDR1 and CDR2: SGHNT, YYREEE (reference sequence). Trimming removed 4 bases from V and 2 bases from J; junction bases left unmatched: 8. The CDR3 length is 16 residues.

This clone occurred a few times. The V gene is TRBV25-1, the J gene TRBJ1-6, with a possible D match to TRBD1 (5 bases). Germline-derived CDR1 and CDR2 are MGHDK and SYGVNS. The CDR3 covers 14 residues. Trimming left V 8 bases short and J 6 bases short, with 14 bases between. In DNA form, the CDR3 reads TGTGCCAGCGGCCAGGGACTCCGTAATTCACCCCTCCACTTT. This translates into CASGQGLRNSPLHF.

This chain joins TRBV11-2 and TRBJ2-1; D perhaps matches TRBD1 (5 bases). The CDR3 covers 16 residues. In germline, CDR1 is SGHAT, CDR2 FQNNGV. V gave up 1 base and J gave up 0 bases, with 10 bases separating them. CDR3 sequence reads: CASSLVQGISYNEQFF. CDR3 sequence (DNA): TGTGCCAGCAGCTTAGTTCAGGGCATCTCCTACAATGAGCAGTTCTTC.

This clone turned up a few times. The chain couples TRBV21-1 to TRBJ1-1; the D call TRBD1 from the table was never checked on the DNA. TRBV21-1 is given as a pseudogene. CDR3 length equals 15 residues. CDR3 loop: CASSKARQGNTEAFF. The CDR3 DNA follows: TGTGCCAGCAGCAAAGCGCGGCAGGGGAACACTGAAGCTTTCTTT.

The rearrangement links TRBV2 to TRBJ1-1, with 8 bases matching TRBD1. This CDR3 spans 14 amino acids. Germline V gene sequence: CDR1 SNHLY, CDR2 FYNNEI. The V gene end was trimmed by 10 bases and the J gene end by 2 bases; junction bases not matched to a gene: 9. In nucleotides, the CDR3 is TGTGCCACCCCAACAGGGGGAGAAAACACTGAAGCTTTCTTT. This translates into CATPTGGENTEAFF. The entire variable domain, with the rest obtained from reference TRBV2 and TRBJ1-1, is as follows: EPEVTQTPSHQVTQMGQEVILRCVPISNHLYFYWYRQILGQKVEFLVSFYNNEISEKSEIFDDQFSVERPDGSNFTLKIRSTKLEDSAMYFCATPTGGENTEAFFGQGTRLTVV.

The rearrangement links TRBV7-8 to TRBJ1-2; 9 nucleotides agree with TRBD1. Germline loops: CDR1 SGHVS, CDR2 FQNEAQ. V lost 3 bases, J lost 8 bases, and 13 bases stayed unmatched. The CDR3 is 16 residues long. In nucleotides, the CDR3 is TGTGCCAGCAGCTTGTTAAACTCCGGGACAGGGTCGGGCTACACCTTC. Its protein product is CASSLLNSGTGSGYTF.

This rearrangement joins TRBV9 to TRBJ1-3, with TRBD1 as a possible D gene (6 bases). Germline CDR1 and CDR2: SGDLS and YYNGEE. The CDR3 loop spans 16 amino acids. V was shortened by 2 bases and J by 0 bases, with 12 bases between the two germline ends. CDR3 in amino acids: CASSVGGPVSGNTIYF. Here the CDR3 DNA reads TGTGCCAGCAGCGTGGGGGGGCCTGTCTCTGGAAACACCATATATTTT.

V gene TRBV12-5 combines with J gene TRBJ2-3; 9 bases align to TRBD1. The V gene's germline CDR1 is LGHNT and CDR2 FRNRAP. J lost 5 bases, V lost 6 bases, and 6 bases had no gene match. The CDR3 is 14 residues long. The CDR3 protein is CASGGGQGVDTQYF. The CDR3, as DNA: TGTGCTAGTGGGGGGGGACAGGGAGTAGATACGCAGTATTTT.

This clone was seen once. V gene TRBV20-1 combines with J gene TRBJ2-5, with D perhaps assigned TRBD1 or TRBD2 (5 bases each). Germline CDR1 and CDR2: DFQATT and SNEGSKA (reference sequence). CDR3 length: 11 amino acids. The germline V and J ends were trimmed by 5 bases and 5 bases, with 9 bases remaining between them. The CDR3 sequence is CSAGTRETQYF. In nucleotides, the CDR3 is TGCAGTGCTGGGACGCGTGAGACCCAGTACTTC.

The chain has TRBV19 and TRBJ1-5, with 8 bases matching TRBD1. The CDR3 is made up of 17 amino acids. Germline V gene sequence: CDR1 LNHDA, CDR2 SQIVND (reference sequence). V dropped 3 bases and J dropped 1; count of bases not matched to a gene: 8. This CDR3 is CASSIWDRPWSNQPQHF. CDR3 DNA sequence: TGTGCCAGTAGTATTTGGGACAGGCCGTGGAGCAATCAGCCCCAGCATTTT.

The chain links TRBV6-5 to TRBJ1-3; D gene unclear. The V gene's germline CDR1 is MNHEY and CDR2 SVGAGI. The CDR3 consists of 16 residues. The V end was cut by 0 bases, the J end by 0 bases, with 9 bases between. The DNA for the CDR3 is TGTGCCAGCAGTTACTCGTATACCATCTCTGGAAACACCATATATTTT. This gives the protein CASSYSYTISGNTIYF.

The rearrangement joins TRBV6-1 to TRBJ2-4, with a tentative D call TRBD1 (6 bases). The CDR3 extends over 13 amino acids. Between the trimmed V and J ends, which lost 0 bases and 14 bases, there was a span of 14 bases. Germline values: CDR1 MNHNS, CDR2 SASEGT. The CDR3 DNA reads as TGTGCCAGCAGTGAAGCGCCCCAGGGGCGGGAGTACTTC. It encodes CASSEAPQGREYF.

The J gene is TRBJ1-2, the V gene TRBV10-2; D uncertain. The V and J ends lost 0 bases and 8 bases respectively, with 13 bases between them. The CDR3 contains 14 residues. Germline V gene lookup returns CDR1 WSHSY and CDR2 SAAADI. Here the CDR3 reads CASSESTRGYGYTF. DNA of the CDR3: TGCGCCAGCAGTGAGTCGACTCGAGGGTACGGCTACACCTTC.

The chain joins TRBV5-6 to TRBJ1-2; D is unclear. The ends were cut back, 4 bases at V and 8 bases at J, with 18 bases in the middle. The germline V gene has CDR1 SGHDT and CDR2 YYEEEE. The CDR3 is 14 residues long. The CDR3 region has the DNA TGTGCCAGCAGCCCGGGCCCTCTGCCCCAGGGCTACACCTTC. Its translation is CASSPGPLPQGYTF. The full variable domain, in which reference TRBV5-6 and TRBJ1-2 provide the parts outside the CDR3, is DAGVTQSPTHLIKTRGQQVTLRCSPKSGHDTVSWYQQALGQGPQFIFQYYEEEERQRGNFPDRFSGHQFPNYSSELNVNALLLGDSALYLCASSPGPLPQGYTFGSGTRLTVV.

In this sample, this clone turned up a few times. The chain joins TRBV29-1 to TRBJ2-1; 14 bases are a match to TRBD2. Germline assignment: CDR1 SQVTM and CDR2 ANQGSEA. CDR3 length: 14 amino acids. Trimming took 8 bases from V and 10 from J; bases not matched to a gene: 10. The CDR3 loop is CSSSGTSGSEEQFF. For the CDR3, the DNA is TGCAGCTCCTCGGGGACTAGCGGGAGTGAAGAGCAGTTCTTC.

V is TRBV5-1 and J is TRBJ1-1; no firm D call. V was cut by 0 bases and J by 1 base, with 7 bases left in between. The CDR3 consists of 14 residues. The germline gives CDR1 SGHRS, CDR2 YFSETQ. This CDR3 reads CASSLVETNTEAFF. The CDR3 region has the DNA TGCGCCAGCAGCTTGGTGGAGACGAACACTGAAGCTTTCTTT.

The chain has TRBV11-2 and TRBJ2-7; 12 bases match TRBD2. The CDR3 has 15 amino acids. V lost 4 bases to trimming and J lost 3 bases; unmatched junction nucleotides: 4. Germline V lookup: CDR1 SGHAT, CDR2 FQNNGV. DNA for the CDR3: TGTGCCAGCAGCTCAGGACTAGCGGGACTCTACGAGCAGTACTTC. Translation: CASSSGLAGLYEQYF.

The chain uses TRBV18 and TRBJ1-3; 10 bases align to TRBD1. V shed 2 bases, J shed 1 base, and the junction held 8 bases outside the gene matches. This CDR3 has 18 amino acids. Germline V gene lookup returns CDR1 KGHSH and CDR2 LQKENI. The CDR3 sequence: CASSPGTGAGSSGNTIYF. CDR3 bases: TGTGCCAGCTCACCAGGGACAGGGGCTGGATCATCTGGAAACACCATATATTTT.

The chain carries TRBV27 and TRBJ2-4; no clear D. The V gene lost 7 bases and the J gene lost 9 bases, with 22 bases spanning the gap. The germline V gene encodes CDR1 MNHEY and CDR2 SMNVEV (reference sequence). The CDR3 length is 15 residues. The CDR3 bases are TGTGCCAGCACAACTCTGACGGGTGCCCCCCGCATTCAGTACTTC. Its protein product is CASTTLTGAPRIQYF.

J is TRBJ2-1 and V is TRBV7-2; 7 bases align to TRBD2. Germline-derived CDR1 and CDR2 are SGHTA and FQGNSA. V was clipped by 4 bases and J by 9 bases; unmatched bases: 12. The CDR3 totals 15 residues. CDR3 coding DNA: TGTGCCAGCAGCTCCCTTGGGGCGGGAGAGGCTGAGCAGTTCTTC. It codes for CASSSLGAGEAEQFF.

The DNA for the CDR3 is TGCGCCAGCAGCATAAGGACTAGCGGGGTCTATGAGCAGTTCTTC. This sequence encodes CASSIRTSGVYEQFF. V usage is TRBV5-1 and J usage is TRBJ2-1; 12 bases align to TRBD2. Germline CDR1 SGHRS, CDR2 YFSETQ. The CDR3 has 15 residues. The J segment lost 8 bases and the V segment lost 4 bases, leaving 7 bases of the junction unmatched.